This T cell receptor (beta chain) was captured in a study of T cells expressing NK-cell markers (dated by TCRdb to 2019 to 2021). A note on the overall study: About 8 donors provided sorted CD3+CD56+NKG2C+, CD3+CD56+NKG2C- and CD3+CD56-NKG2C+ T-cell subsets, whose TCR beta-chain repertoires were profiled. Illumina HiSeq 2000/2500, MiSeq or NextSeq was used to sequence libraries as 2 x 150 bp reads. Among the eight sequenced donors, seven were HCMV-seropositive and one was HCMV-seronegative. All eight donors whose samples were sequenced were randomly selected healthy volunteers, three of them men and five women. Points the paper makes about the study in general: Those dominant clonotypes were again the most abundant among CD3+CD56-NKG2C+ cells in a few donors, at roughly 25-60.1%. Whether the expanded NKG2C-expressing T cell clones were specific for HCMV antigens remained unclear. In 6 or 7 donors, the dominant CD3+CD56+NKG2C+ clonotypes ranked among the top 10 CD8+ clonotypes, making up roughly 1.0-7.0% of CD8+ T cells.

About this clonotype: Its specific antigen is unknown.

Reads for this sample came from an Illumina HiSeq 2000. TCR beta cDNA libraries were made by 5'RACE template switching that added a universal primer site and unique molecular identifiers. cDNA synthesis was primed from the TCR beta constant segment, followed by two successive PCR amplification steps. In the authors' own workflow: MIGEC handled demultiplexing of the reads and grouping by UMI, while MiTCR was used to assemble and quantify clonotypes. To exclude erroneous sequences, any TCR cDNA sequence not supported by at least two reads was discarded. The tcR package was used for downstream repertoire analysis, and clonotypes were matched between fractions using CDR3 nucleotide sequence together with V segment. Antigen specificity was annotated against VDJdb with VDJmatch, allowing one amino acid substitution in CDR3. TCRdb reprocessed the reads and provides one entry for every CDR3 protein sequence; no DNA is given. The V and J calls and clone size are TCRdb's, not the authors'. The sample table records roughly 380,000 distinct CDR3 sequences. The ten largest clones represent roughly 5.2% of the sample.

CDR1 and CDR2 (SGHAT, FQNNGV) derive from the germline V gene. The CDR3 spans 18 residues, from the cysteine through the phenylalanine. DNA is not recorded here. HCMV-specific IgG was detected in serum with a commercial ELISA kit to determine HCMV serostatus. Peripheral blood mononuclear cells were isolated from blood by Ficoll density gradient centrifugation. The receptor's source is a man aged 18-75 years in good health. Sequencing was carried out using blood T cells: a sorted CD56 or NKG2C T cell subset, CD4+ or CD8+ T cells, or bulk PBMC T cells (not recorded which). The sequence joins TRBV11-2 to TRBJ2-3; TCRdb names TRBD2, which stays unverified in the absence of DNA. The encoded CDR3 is CASSFRFPLAGVTDTQYF.